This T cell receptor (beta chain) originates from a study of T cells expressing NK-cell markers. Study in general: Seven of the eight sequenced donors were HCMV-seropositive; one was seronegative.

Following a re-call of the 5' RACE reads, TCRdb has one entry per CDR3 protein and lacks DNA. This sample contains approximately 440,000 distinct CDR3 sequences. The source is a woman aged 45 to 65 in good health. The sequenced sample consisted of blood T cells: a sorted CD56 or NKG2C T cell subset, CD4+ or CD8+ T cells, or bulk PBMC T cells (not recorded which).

This CDR3 reads CASSDSPRSSEQYF. V usage is TRBV6-4 and J usage is TRBJ2-7. CDR1 and CDR2 (germline): MRHNA, SNTAGT. The CDR3 is 14 amino acids.